Many counts were recorded for the clone carrying this TCR beta chain. Via MiXCR, TCRdb re-called the 5' RACE reads, giving one row per CDR3 protein. Found here are 10,000 to 15,000 distinct CDR3 sequences, about 17% of them singletons; the top ten hold roughly half. Noted time point: sample taken at primary tumor resection. Tumor, nontumor lung or frozen PBMC supplied whole RNA, sequenced without sorting. A total of approximately 69 untreated early-stage non-small cell lung cancer patients served as donors. The CDR3 covers 16 residues. Germline V gene data show CDR1 as SGDLS and CDR2 as YYNGEE. Trimming left V 3 bases short and J 2 bases short, with 16 bases between. These data come from a study of spatial heterogeneity in lung cancer. The wider study: Consistent detection of more beta-chain than alpha-chain sequences was observed.

Here the sequenced sample was PBMCs, taken at surgery. This TCR was recovered from a male donor with early-stage non-small cell lung cancer. The rearrangement uses TRBV9 and TRBJ2-3, with D possibly being TRBD1 or TRBD2 (5 bases each). CDR3 sequence (DNA): TGTGCCAGCAGCGGAGGGACGGCGGATGACACAGATACGCAGTATTTT. Translating it yields CASSGGTADDTDTQYF.